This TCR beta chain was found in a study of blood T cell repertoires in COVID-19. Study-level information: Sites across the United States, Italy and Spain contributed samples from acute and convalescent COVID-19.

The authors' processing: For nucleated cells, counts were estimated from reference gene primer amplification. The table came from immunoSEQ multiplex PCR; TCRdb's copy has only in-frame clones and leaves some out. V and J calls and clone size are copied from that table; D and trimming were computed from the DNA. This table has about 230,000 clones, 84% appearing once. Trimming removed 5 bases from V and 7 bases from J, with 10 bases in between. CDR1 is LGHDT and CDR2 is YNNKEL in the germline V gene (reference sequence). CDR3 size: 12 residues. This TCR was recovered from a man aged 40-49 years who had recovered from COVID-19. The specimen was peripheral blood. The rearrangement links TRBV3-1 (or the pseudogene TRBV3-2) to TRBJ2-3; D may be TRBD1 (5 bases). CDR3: CASSTGPNTQYF. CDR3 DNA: TGTGCCAGCAGCACAGGTCCAAATACGCAGTATTTT.